A selection of T cell receptor beta chains follows, all from one sample in a study of regulatory T cells in long-lasting Graves disease. TCRdb processed the multiplex PCR reads anew with MiXCR; each CDR3 protein has one entry. Of roughly 400,000 distinct CDR3 sequences in the sample, 20% to 25% are singletons; the top ten hold about 13%. Source: peripheral blood mononuclear cells (PBMCs), taken when the disease was refractory, from a patient treated with antithyroid drugs. The receptors derive from a female donor with Graves disease. Both conserved end residues are part of each CDR3. A D gene is named only where the DNA matches it firmly. Size values are once, few and many counts, or a class for expanded clones, and some rows have none.

J | V | size | D | CDR3 | DNA
TRBJ2-4 | TRBV18 | - | - | CASSPVSDTAKNIQYF | TGTGCCAGCTCACCGGTTAGTGACACTGCCAAAAACATTCAGTACTTC
TRBJ1-3 | TRBV30 | - | - | CAWSRGSGNTIYF | TGTGCCTGGAGTAGGGGGTCTGGAAACACCATATATTTT
TRBJ1-2 | TRBV28 | - | TRBD1 | CASSLWPQGNGYTF | TGTGCCAGCAGTTTATGGCCACAGGGGAATGGCTACACCTTC
TRBJ2-2 | TRBV24-1 | many | - | CATSTNRVGYTGELFF | TGTGCCACCAGTACGAACAGGGTCGGGTACACCGGGGAGCTGTTTTTT
TRBJ2-1 | TRBV6-1 | - | TRBD2 | CASSPWAGGYSEQFF | TGTGCCAGCAGTCCATGGGCGGGAGGATATAGTGAGCAGTTCTTC
TRBJ2-5 | TRBV2 | many | - | CASSGQGRQTQYF | TGTGCCAGCAGTGGCCAGGGGAGACAGACCCAGTACTTC
TRBJ2-5 | TRBV12-3/TRBV12-4 | many | TRBD2 | CASTPGTSGRAETQYF | TGTGCCAGCACCCCTGGGACTAGCGGGAGGGCAGAGACCCAGTACTTC
TRBJ2-7 | TRBV2 | many | TRBD2 | CASSEEMYIAGGTYEQYF | TGTGCCAGCAGTGAAGAAATGTACATCGCGGGAGGGACCTACGAGCAGTACTTC
TRBJ2-7 | TRBV20-1 | many | - | CSSTPPSSYEQYF | TGCAGTTCGACTCCCCCGAGCTCCTACGAGCAGTACTTC
TRBJ1-2 | TRBV9 | many | - | CASSVDPHSRYGYTF | TGTGCCAGCAGCGTAGATCCCCACTCCCGGTATGGCTACACCTTC
TRBJ1-5 | TRBV20-1 | few | - | CSARERSPNQPQHF | TGCAGTGCTAGAGAAAGGAGTCCTAATCAGCCCCAGCATTTT
TRBJ2-2 | TRBV7-9 | few | - | CASSLGTRTHTGELFF | TGTGCCAGCAGCCTAGGGACCCGCACGCACACCGGGGAGCTGTTTTTT
TRBJ1-1 | TRBV5-6 | - | TRBD1 | CASSWTGFNEAFF | TGTGCCAGCAGCTGGACAGGGTTCAATGAAGCTTTCTTT
TRBJ2-3 | TRBV25-1 | - | - | CASSEYGPSQQYF | TGTGCCAGCAGTGAATACGGACCAAGTCAGCAGTATTTT
TRBJ2-7 | TRBV3-1 | many | - | CASSQDNYEQYF | TGTGCCAGCAGCCAAGACAACTACGAGCAGTACTTC
TRBJ2-1 | TRBV6-1 | - | TRBD2 | CASGRAGGPDEQFF | TGTGCCAGCGGCCGGGCGGGAGGGCCAGATGAGCAGTTCTTC
TRBJ1-6 | TRBV30 | - | - | CAFRALNSPLHF | TGTGCCTTCCGGGCCTTGAATTCACCCCTCCACTTT
TRBJ2-5 | TRBV7-9 | - | - | CASSLRHVEETQYF | TGTGCCAGCAGCTTGCGACACGTGGAGGAGACCCAGTACTTC
TRBJ2-2 | TRBV7-9 | - | - | CASSLRALESGELFF | TGTGCCAGCAGCTTACGGGCTCTCGAGTCCGGGGAGCTGTTTTTT
TRBJ2-5 | TRBV10-3 | many | TRBD2 | CAISERGTSGLETQYF | TGTGCCATCAGTGAGCGAGGGACTAGCGGGTTAGAGACCCAGTACTTC
TRBJ2-6 | TRBV27 | - | - | CASSFLTPPATTGSGANVLTF | TGTGCCAGCAGTTTTCTAACCCCCCCCGCTACGACAGGCTCTGGGGCCAACGTCCTGACTTTC
TRBJ2-2 | TRBV29-1 | few | TRBD2 | CSVGLGLAGANTGELFF | TGCAGCGTTGGATTGGGACTAGCGGGAGCGAACACCGGGGAGCTGTTTTTT
TRBJ2-4 | TRBV6-1 | - | - | CASSEGGAAKNIQYF | TGTGCCAGCAGTGAAGGTGGGGCTGCCAAAAACATTCAGTACTTC
TRBJ2-7 | TRBV19 | - | - | CASSVGQLYEQYF | TGTGCCAGTAGTGTCGGACAGCTTTACGAGCAGTACTTC
TRBJ2-2 | TRBV2 | many | - | CASAFSLANTGELFF | TGTGCCAGCGCCTTCTCCCTCGCGAACACCGGGGAGCTGTTTTTT
TRBJ2-7 | TRBV20-1 | - | TRBD2 | CSARDSGSEYEQYF | TGCAGTGCTAGAGATAGCGGGAGTGAGTACGAGCAGTACTTC
TRBJ2-3 | TRBV20-1 | - | - | CSAFPPGPDTQYF | TGCAGTGCTTTCCCCCCGGGGCCAGATACGCAGTATTTT
TRBJ2-2 | TRBV28 | - | TRBD1 | CASNGQGTGELFF | TGTGCCAGCAACGGACAGGGCACCGGGGAGCTGTTTTTT
TRBJ1-1 | TRBV20-1 | few | - | CSARDPRGGGTEAFF | TGCAGTGCTAGAGATCCGCGCGGGGGGGGAACTGAAGCTTTCTTT
TRBJ2-7 | TRBV5-1 | - | - | CASSLGDATQVYF | TGCGCCAGCAGCTTGGGGGACGCTACACAGGTGTACTTC
TRBJ1-4 | TRBV4-1 | few | - | CASSQEVGGGEKLFF | TGTGCCAGCAGCCAAGAGGTCGGGGGCGGTGAAAAACTGTTTTTT
TRBJ1-2 | TRBV4-1 | - | - | CASSEVGIYGYTF | TGCGCCAGCAGCGAAGTGGGAATCTATGGCTACACCTTC
TRBJ2-1 | TRBV20-1 | few | - | CSAPSPKNEQFF | TGCAGTGCCCCTTCCCCTAAAAATGAGCAGTTCTTC
TRBJ2-2 | TRBV9 | few | - | CASSVAFANTGELFF | TGTGCCAGCAGCGTTGCTTTCGCGAACACCGGGGAGCTGTTTTTT
TRBJ1-2 | TRBV2 | many | - | CARGEGGDISSGYTF | TGTGCCAGGGGTGAGGGCGGTGACATATCGAGTGGCTACACCTTC
TRBJ1-5 | TRBV12-3/TRBV12-4 | - | - | CAIGTLDQPQHF | TGTGCCATCGGGACATTGGATCAGCCCCAGCATTTT
TRBJ2-6 | TRBV19 | few | - | CASNRVGPSGANVLTF | TGTGCCAGTAACAGGGTAGGTCCTTCTGGGGCCAACGTCCTGACTTTC
TRBJ2-1 | TRBV28 | - | TRBD2 | CASSLREGGQFF | TGTGCCAGCAGTTTGCGGGAGGGAGGGCAGTTCTTC
TRBJ2-7 | TRBV6-2/TRBV6-3 | few | TRBD2 | CASSPISGSGDEQYF | TGTGCCAGCAGCCCCATCAGCGGGAGTGGGGACGAGCAGTACTTC
TRBJ2-2 | TRBV20-1 | - | TRBD2 | CSAEPGLAAGELFF | TGCAGTGCAGAACCAGGACTAGCGGCCGGGGAGCTGTTTTTT
TRBJ2-7 | TRBV30 | few | - | CAWSGGGGEQYF | TGTGCCTGGAGTGGCGGAGGGGGCGAGCAGTACTTC
TRBJ1-5 | TRBV2 | many | - | CASRRGPQPQHF | TGTGCCAGCCGGAGGGGCCCCCAGCCCCAGCATTTT
TRBJ2-7 | TRBV18 | - | - | CASSPARYEQYF | TGTGCCAGCTCACCCGCCCGCTACGAGCAGTACTTC
TRBJ2-7 | TRBV27 | many | - | CASSLRRASYEQYF | TGTGCCAGCAGTTTAAGACGTGCTTCCTACGAGCAGTACTTC
TRBJ1-5 | TRBV30 | many | - | CAWSKGSNQPQHF | TGTGCCTGGAGTAAGGGGAGCAATCAGCCCCAGCATTTT